This T cell receptor beta chain appears in the sequencing data of a study of shared T cell receptors in the human thymus. The data were produced by immunoSEQ multiplex PCR, yet TCRdb's version contains in-frame clones alone and is incomplete. The sample holds about 380,000 clones, roughly 94% seen once. V lost 0 bases and J lost 8, with 17 bases in between. This CDR3 is 16 amino acids long. Germline V gene sequence: CDR1 LGHNA, CDR2 YSLEER. The TCR comes from a human donor. The J gene is TRBJ2-1, the V gene TRBV4-3; D remains ambiguous. The source material was thymocytes. This chain's CDR3 is CASSQDLSPLFYEQFF. The CDR3 DNA sequence: TGCGCCAGCAGCCAAGATTTGTCCCCTCTTTTTTATGAGCAGTTCTTC.